This paragraph covers one T cell receptor (beta chain) sequence. These data originate in a study of blood T cell repertoires in COVID-19. Looking at the study overall: COVID-19 samples collected from the United States, Italy and Spain covered acute and convalescent phases. PBMCs, B-cell-depleted T cells, or T cells were the source of the cDNA or gDNA that made up the material.

Participants' own reports of clinical history determined their cohort assignment. Per the authors' pipeline: Nucleated cell counts were estimated from reference gene primer amplification. Using immunoSEQ multiplex PCR, the repertoire was profiled, and TCRdb retains in-frame clones only, with some absent. The V and J calls and clone size were taken over from that table, and D and trimming were inferred from the DNA. Seen here are over 300,000 clones, around nine tenths observed once, and the top ten hold approximately 5.4%. The J segment lost 7 bases and the V segment lost 4 bases, leaving 9 bases of the junction unmatched. Germline assignment: CDR1 LNHNV and CDR2 YYDKDF (reference sequence). This CDR3 comprises 15 residues.

This clonotype was obtained from a woman younger than 45 who had recovered from COVID-19. Sequenced input: PBMCs or T cells enriched from blood (not recorded which). The chain carries TRBV15 and TRBJ2-1; 8 bases align to TRBD1. The CDR3 here is CATSKGQGASNEQFF. Here the CDR3 DNA reads TGTGCCACCAGCAAGGGCCAGGGGGCGAGTAATGAGCAGTTCTTC. Combining the CDR3 with reference TRBV15 and TRBJ2-1 gives the whole variable domain DAMVIQNPRYQVTQFGKPVTLSCSQTLNHNVMYWYQQKSSQAPKLLFHYYDKDFNNEADTPDNFQSRRPNTSFCFLDIRSPGLGDTAMYLCATSKGQGASNEQFFGPGTRLTVL.